This T cell receptor (beta chain) was observed in a study of CD8+CD57+ T cells in acquired aplastic anemia. Study context: DNA from sorted CD4+ and CD8+ cells averaged approximately 2.9 ug. Broader study findings: The study identified about 30 CD8+ CDR3 sequences shared by patients and controls.

Investigators profiled TCR beta VDJ and CDR3 from genomic DNA template. TCRdb itself ran the reads through MiXCR, one entry per CDR3 protein. The sample shows about 64,000 distinct CDR3 sequences, around 50% of them seen only once. The CDR3 runs to 14 residues. V dropped 4 bases and J dropped 5; count of bases not matched to a gene: 8. Germline V gene data show CDR1 as LGHDT and CDR2 as YNNKEL (reference sequence). Ten or more counts support this clonotype. Its target is unknown. Sequences were obtained from sorted CD4+, CD8+, or CD8+CD57+ T cells (not recorded which) from PBMCs. The V and J genes are TRBV3-1 and TRBJ2-7; TRBD1 aligns across 7 bases. This clonotype was obtained from a human donor in good health, serving as a control. The CDR3 nucleotides read TGTGCCAGCAGCCGTCCCGGACAGGCGGACGAGCAGTACTTC. It specifies CASSRPGQADEQYF.